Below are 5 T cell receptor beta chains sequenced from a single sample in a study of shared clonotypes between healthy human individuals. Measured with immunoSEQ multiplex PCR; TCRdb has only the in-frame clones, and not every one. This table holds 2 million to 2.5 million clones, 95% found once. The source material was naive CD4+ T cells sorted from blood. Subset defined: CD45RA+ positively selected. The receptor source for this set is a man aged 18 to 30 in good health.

Here the CDR3 reads CAWRVQNSPLHF. As DNA, the CDR3 is TGTGCCTGGAGGGTACAAAATTCACCCCTCCACTTT. The rearrangement links TRBV30 to TRBJ1-6, with D unresolved. The CDR3 consists of 12 residues. The V and J ends lost 3 bases and 7 bases respectively, with 7 bases between them. CDR1 and CDR2 from the germline V gene are GTSNPN and SVGIG (reference sequence).

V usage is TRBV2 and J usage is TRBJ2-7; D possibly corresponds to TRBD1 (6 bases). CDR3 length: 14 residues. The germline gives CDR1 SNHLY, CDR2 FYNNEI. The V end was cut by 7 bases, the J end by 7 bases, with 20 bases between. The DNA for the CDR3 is TGTGCCAGCACCGAACGGCAGGGGAGTCGAGAGCAGTACTTC. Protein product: CASTERQGSREQYF. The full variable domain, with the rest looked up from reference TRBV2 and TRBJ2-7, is EPEVTQTPSHQVTQMGQEVILRCVPISNHLYFYWYRQILGQKVEFLVSFYNNEISEKSEIFDDQFSVERPDGSNFTLKIRSTKLEDSAMYFCASTERQGSREQYFGPGTRLTVT.

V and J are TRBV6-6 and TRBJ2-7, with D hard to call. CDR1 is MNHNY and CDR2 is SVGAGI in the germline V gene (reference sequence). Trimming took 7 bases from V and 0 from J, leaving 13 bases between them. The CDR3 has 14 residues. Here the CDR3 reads CASKDSLSSYEQYF. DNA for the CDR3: TGTGCCAGCAAAGACTCCTTAAGCTCCTACGAGCAGTACTTC.

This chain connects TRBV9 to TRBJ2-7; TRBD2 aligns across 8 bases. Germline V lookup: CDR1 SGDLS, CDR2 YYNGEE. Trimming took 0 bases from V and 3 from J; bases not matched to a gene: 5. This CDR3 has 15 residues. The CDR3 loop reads CASSVAWRGDYEQYF. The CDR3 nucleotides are TGTGCCAGCAGCGTAGCATGGCGGGGGGACTACGAGCAGTACTTC.

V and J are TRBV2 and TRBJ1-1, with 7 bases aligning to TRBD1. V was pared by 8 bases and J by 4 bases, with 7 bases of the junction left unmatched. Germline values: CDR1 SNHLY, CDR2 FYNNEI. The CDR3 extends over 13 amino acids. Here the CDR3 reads CASRVAGGTEAFF. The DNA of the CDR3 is TGTGCCAGCCGGGTGGCAGGGGGCACTGAAGCTTTCTTT.